This TCR beta chain was sequenced during a study of T cell responses to AZD1222 COVID-19 vaccine. TCRdb's copy holds only in-frame clones and misses some; the assay was immunoSEQ multiplex PCR. The data show about 120,000 clones, with around 87% seen just once and approximately 1.1% held by the top ten. Germline V gene data show CDR1 as SGHRS and CDR2 as YFSETQ. The length of the CDR3 is 15 residues. The V end was cut by 0 bases, the J end by 8 bases, with 14 bases between. V gene TRBV5-1 combines with J gene TRBJ1-4; D is possibly TRBD1 (5 bases). This clonotype originated in an adult in good health. The input for sequencing was peripheral blood, taken on day 0 of AZD1222 vaccination. CDR3 in amino acids: CASSLVGRDTEKLFF. In DNA form, the CDR3 reads TGCGCCAGCAGCTTGGTGGGCAGGGATACGGAAAAACTGTTTTTT.